These T cell receptor beta chains were read from a single sample in a study of T cells and Merkel cell carcinoma outcomes. Some clones are missing from TCRdb's copy, which holds only in-frame ones; the method was immunoSEQ multiplex PCR. This table has 9,500 to 15,000 clones, nearly 97% appearing once. Sequenced sample: tumor tissue from Merkel cell carcinoma. These receptors all stem from a human donor with Merkel cell carcinoma. Each CDR3 is given with its conserved first and last residue. The order of the fields is V gene, clone size, D gene, J gene, CDR3 DNA, CDR3 protein. The D gene is left open where the match is weak. Clone size is stated in some rows and not others, as once, few, many or a class when expanded.

>TRBV4-3|NA|TRBD1|TRBJ2-7
TGCGCCAGCAGCCCGGGGACAGGGGGTCGATACGAGCAGTACTTC
CASSPGTGGRYEQYF
>TRBV19|NA|TRBD2|TRBJ2-3
TGTGCCAGCCGGACTAGCGGGGGATACACAGATACGCAGTATTTT
CASRTSGGYTDTQYF
>TRBV7-6|NA|NA|TRBJ2-1
TGTGCCAGCAGCTTAATGTCAAGGGGACTCAATGAGCAGTTCTTC
CASSLMSRGLNEQFF
>TRBV19|once|TRBD2|TRBJ2-3
TGTGCCAGTGGACTAGGCGGCGCAGATACGCAGTATTTT
CASGLGGADTQYF
>TRBV9|NA|TRBD1|TRBJ1-4
TGTGCCAGCAGCGCGCGACAGGGAAAACTGTTTTTT
CASSARQGKLFF
>TRBV28|once|NA|TRBJ1-1
TGTGCCAGCCTAGATAGGTACACTGAAGCTTTCTTT
CASLDRYTEAFF
>TRBV27|NA|NA|TRBJ2-3
TGTGCCAGCAGTTTATGGGGGGATGGCCCAGATACGCAGTATTTT
CASSLWGDGPDTQYF
>TRBV29-1|NA|NA|TRBJ1-2
TGCAGCGTTGCAAGGGGGGGCGCTGGCTACACCTTC
CSVARGGAGYTF
>TRBV2|NA|TRBD1|TRBJ1-5
TGTGCCAGCAGCGGGACAGGGGGCGATCAGCCCCAGCATTTT
CASSGTGGDQPQHF
>TRBV6-1|NA|TRBD1|TRBJ2-5
TGTGCCAGCAGTGTCTACAGGGGCGAGACCCAGTACTTC
CASSVYRGETQYF
>TRBV11-3|NA|NA|TRBJ2-7
TGTGCCAGCAGCTTAGTGGGTCGGGACGAGCAGTACTTC
CASSLVGRDEQYF
>TRBV5-1|NA|NA|TRBJ2-6
TGCGCCAGCAGCTTGGGGGCAGCCTCTGGGGCCAACGTCCTGACTTTC
CASSLGAASGANVLTF
>TRBV11-2|NA|NA|TRBJ1-2
TGTGCCAGCAGCTTCCTTCGTAGCTATGGCTACACCTTC
CASSFLRSYGYTF
>TRBV29-1|NA|NA|TRBJ1-2
TGCAGCGTTCATGTTGGCTCCCACTATGGCTACACCTTC
CSVHVGSHYGYTF
>TRBV5-6|NA|NA|TRBJ2-2
TGTGCCAGCAGCTATCTGGGAAGGATGTCGACCGGGGAGCTGTTTTTT
CASSYLGRMSTGELFF
>TRBV14|NA|NA|TRBJ2-5
TGTGCCAGCAGCCACACTCGGCAGGGGGGTTCGGAGACCCAGTACTTC
CASSHTRQGGSETQYF
>TRBV28|NA|TRBD2|TRBJ2-3
TGTACCAGTCGGGCCCTACTAGCGGGGGGCACAGATACGCAGTATTTT
CTSRALLAGGTDTQYF
>TRBV30|NA|NA|TRBJ1-1
TGTGCCTGGAAAGGGTTGAACACTGAAGCTTTCTTT
CAWKGLNTEAFF
>TRBV18|NA|NA|TRBJ1-5
TGTGCCAGCTCACCCGCAGAATGGCAGCCCCAGCATTTT
CASSPAEWQPQHF
>TRBV5-4|NA|TRBD1|TRBJ2-7
TGTGCCAGCAGCTTAGGGACAGGATACTCCTACGAGCAGTACTTC
CASSLGTGYSYEQYF
>TRBV6-5|NA|NA|TRBJ1-2
TGTGCCAGCAGCCGATTTCAAGGTGGCAATGGCTACACCTTC
CASSRFQGGNGYTF
>TRBV6-5|NA|NA|TRBJ1-2
TGTGCCAGCAGTTACTCGGGGGCGCGGGGCTACACCTTC
CASSYSGARGYTF
>TRBV5-1|NA|NA|TRBJ2-7
TGCGCCAGCAGCTCATCCGGGACCACCTACGAGCAGTACTTC
CASSSSGTTYEQYF
>TRBV5-1|NA|NA|TRBJ2-7
TGCGCCAGCAGCTTGGAGGGAGGGATACGGACAGGGAACTCCTACGAGCAGTACTTC
CASSLEGGIRTGNSYEQYF
>TRBV15|NA|NA|TRBJ1-1
TGTGCCACCAGCAGAGGAGGGGGGCTGATCACTGAAGCTTTCTTT
CATSRGGGLITEAFF
>TRBV23-1|NA|TRBD1|TRBJ2-7
TGCGCCAGCAGTCGCTCCGGGGTGGGACAGGAGGGTTACGAGCAGTACTTC
CASSRSGVGQEGYEQYF